This is a list of T cell receptor beta chains from one sample in a study of identical twins. TCRdb processed the 5' RACE reads anew with MiXCR; each CDR3 protein has one entry. The table has fewer than 250,000 distinct CDR3 sequences, around 10% seen once. The material sequenced was memory (CD45RO+) T cells sorted from blood. Source of these receptors: a woman younger than 35 in good health. Both conserved end residues are part of each CDR3. D genes are given only for firm matches. Clone size is shown for a subset of rows, as once, few, many or a class of expanded clone.

abundance	v_gene	j_gene	d_gene	CDR3nt	CDR3aa
few	TRBV20-1	TRBJ2-7	NA	TGCAGTGCGGGGGCGTTGGGGGCTTACGAGCAGTACTTC	CSAGALGAYEQYF
many	TRBV5-1	TRBJ2-7	TRBD1	TGCGCCAGCAGCCCAACAACAGGGGGCTCCTACGAGCAGTACTTC	CASSPTTGGSYEQYF
many	TRBV15	TRBJ1-6	NA	TGTGCCACCAGCAGAAGCTCCTATAATTCACCCCTCCACTTT	CATSRSSYNSPLHF
NA	TRBV20-1	TRBJ2-1	NA	TGCAGTGCTAGTCCCTACACTGAGTTCTTC	CSASPYTEFF
few	TRBV12-3/TRBV12-4	TRBJ1-2	TRBD1	TGTGCCAGCAGTCTACAGGGGAGCGGCTATGGCTACACCTTC	CASSLQGSGYGYTF
medium-sized	TRBV6-4	TRBJ2-3	TRBD2	TGTGCCAGCAGTAGCGGGGGGGCTAGCACAGATACGCAGTATTTT	CASSSGGASTDTQYF
many	TRBV5-1	TRBJ2-1	NA	TGCGCCAGCAGCTTTCAGCGGCCGAACCTACAATACTCCTACAATGAGCAGTTCTTC	CASSFQRPNLQYSYNEQFF
many	TRBV9	TRBJ2-5	NA	TGTGCCAGCAGCGTCACTACCTTCCAAGAGACCCAGTACTTC	CASSVTTFQETQYF
few	TRBV20-1	TRBJ2-7	NA	TGCAGTGCCGCGACCCAAACCTACGAGCAGTACTTC	CSAATQTYEQYF
NA	TRBV5-1	TRBJ1-1	NA	TGCGCCAGCAGCTTGGGGCAGGGACTGGCTTTCTTT	CASSLGQGLAFF
few	TRBV6-5	TRBJ2-3	NA	TGTGCCAGCAGTACAGGATCAGATACGCAGTATTTT	CASSTGSDTQYF
NA	TRBV20-1	TRBJ2-3	NA	TGCAGTGCTAGAGATCCCCCGGGAACAGATACGCAGTATTTT	CSARDPPGTDTQYF
NA	TRBV7-9	TRBJ2-5	NA	TGTGCCAGTATTCTGAACAGGTACCAAGAGACCCAGTACTTC	CASILNRYQETQYF
many	TRBV11-2	TRBJ2-7	TRBD1	TGTGCCAGCAGCTTAGATCGCGGGACAGGGGTCGAGCAGTACTTC	CASSLDRGTGVEQYF
few	TRBV29-1	TRBJ1-4	NA	TGCAGCGTCGGGCCCGAGGGAACTGGGGAAAAACTGTTTTTT	CSVGPEGTGEKLFF
many	TRBV12-3/TRBV12-4	TRBJ2-7	NA	TGTGCCAGCAGTTTTCGGAACAACGAGCAGTACTTC	CASSFRNNEQYF
few	TRBV6-1	TRBJ1-5	TRBD1	TGTGCCAGCAGGCGGGGGACAGCCATGAGCAATCAGCCCCAGCATTTT	CASRRGTAMSNQPQHF
few	TRBV3-1	TRBJ2-7	TRBD1	TGTGCCAGCAGCCCCACAGGGGGCGTTAACGAGCAGTACTTC	CASSPTGGVNEQYF
many	TRBV5-1	TRBJ2-1	NA	TGCGCCAGCAGCTTGGTCCTAGGCGGGTCCTACAATGAGCAGTTCTTC	CASSLVLGGSYNEQFF
few	TRBV10-2	TRBJ2-1	NA	TGCGCCAGCAGTGGCGGCAGCCGGTCGGGTGAGCAGTTCTTC	CASSGGSRSGEQFF
few	TRBV18	TRBJ2-6	NA	TGTGCCAGCTCAACACCCCAGGGGAATGCCAACGTCCTGACTTTC	CASSTPQGNANVLTF
few	TRBV6-1	TRBJ1-4	NA	TGTGCCAGCAAACGGGGGAACCGGAATGAAAAACTGTTTTTT	CASKRGNRNEKLFF
few	TRBV29-1	TRBJ2-2	NA	TGCAGCGGTAGGGGTCAGGCGAGCGGGGAGCTGTTTTTT	CSGRGQASGELFF
many	TRBV6-4	TRBJ2-2	TRBD1	TGTGCCAGCAGTGACTCGACAGGGGGGGACACCGGGGAGCTGTTTTTT	CASSDSTGGDTGELFF
few	TRBV20-1	TRBJ2-1	NA	TGCAGTGCTACCCCGGGGAGCTCCTACAATGAGCAGTTCTTC	CSATPGSSYNEQFF
few	TRBV18	TRBJ2-7	NA	TGTGCCAGCTCAAACTCACGCACCTACGAGCAGTACTTC	CASSNSRTYEQYF
NA	TRBV6-1	TRBJ1-1	NA	TGTGCCAGCAGGGAAGACAGAGATAACACTGAAGCTTTCTTT	CASREDRDNTEAFF
few	TRBV5-5	TRBJ1-1	NA	TGTGCCAGCAGCTTGGTATGGTCTGAAGCTTTCTTT	CASSLVWSEAFF
NA	TRBV5-6	TRBJ1-2	NA	TGTGCCAGCAGCTTAAGCCAAACGCAGCAGACGAGGGGCTACACCTTC	CASSLSQTQQTRGYTF
few	TRBV20-1	TRBJ2-7	NA	TGCAGTGCCGTTCATCGCGGGCGGGGCACCCTCTCCTACGAGCAGTACTTC	CSAVHRGRGTLSYEQYF
NA	TRBV5-1	TRBJ1-1	NA	TGCGCCAGCACGCAAGCCCCAGAGAACACTGAAGCTTTCTTT	CASTQAPENTEAFF
many	TRBV6-1	TRBJ2-2	NA	TGTGCCAGGACACAGGATTCCAACCCCGGAAACACCGGGGAGCTGTTTTTT	CARTQDSNPGNTGELFF
many	TRBV11-2	TRBJ1-1	NA	TGTGCCAGCAGTCACAGTATGAACACTGAAGCTTTCTTT	CASSHSMNTEAFF
NA	TRBV5-1	TRBJ2-3	TRBD1	TGCGCCAGCAGCTTCCCGACAGGGGACCCCACAGATACGCAGTATTTT	CASSFPTGDPTDTQYF
few	TRBV7-9	TRBJ1-4	TRBD1	TGTGCCAGCAGCCTAGGACAGGGGGCTGCAGAAAAACTGTTTTTT	CASSLGQGAAEKLFF
many	TRBV11-1	TRBJ2-1	NA	TGTGCCAGCAGCTTGCGGGGCCTATACAATGAGCAGTTCTTC	CASSLRGLYNEQFF
few	TRBV6-5	TRBJ2-7	NA	TGTGCCACCTTTAGCGGAACCTACGAGCAGTACTTC	CATFSGTYEQYF
many	TRBV6-2/TRBV6-3	TRBJ1-2	NA	TGTGCCAGCTTCCGGGGGGGAGGCTACACCTTC	CASFRGGGYTF
NA	TRBV7-9	TRBJ2-7	NA	TGTGCCAGCAGCTTAATCTACAACGAGCAGTACTTC	CASSLIYNEQYF
NA	TRBV18	TRBJ2-1	TRBD2	TGTGCCAGCTCACCACCGACTAGCGGGAGAAAAAATGATCAGTTCTTC	CASSPPTSGRKNDQFF
many	TRBV20-1	TRBJ2-1	NA	TGCAGTGCTAGTCCCGGCGGGAACGAGGATGAGCAGTTCTTC	CSASPGGNEDEQFF
NA	TRBV5-1	TRBJ2-7	NA	TGCGCCAGCAGCCCCCTACCCGGGGAAACCTACGAGCAGTACTTC	CASSPLPGETYEQYF
few	TRBV6-1	TRBJ1-3	NA	TGTGCCACGAGGAGCCCATCGATGGGAAACACCATATATTTT	CATRSPSMGNTIYF
many	TRBV6-5	TRBJ2-1	TRBD2	TGTGCCAGCAGTGGACTAGCGCATGAGCAGTTCTTC	CASSGLAHEQFF
NA	TRBV5-1	TRBJ2-2	TRBD2	TGCGCCAGCAGCTTGGGTGTAGCGGGGATCACCGGGGAGCTGTTTTTT	CASSLGVAGITGELFF
NA	TRBV19	TRBJ2-1	NA	TGTGCCAGTAGTATCAGTGGGGGCCTCTACAATGAGCAGTTCTTC	CASSISGGLYNEQFF
NA	TRBV19	TRBJ2-1	NA	TGTGCCAGTAGTAAGAGGCGGGATCGCAATGAGCAGTTCTTC	CASSKRRDRNEQFF
many	TRBV11-3	TRBJ1-5	TRBD1	TGTGCCAGCAGCCCGGACAGGGATCAGCCCCAGCATTTT	CASSPDRDQPQHF